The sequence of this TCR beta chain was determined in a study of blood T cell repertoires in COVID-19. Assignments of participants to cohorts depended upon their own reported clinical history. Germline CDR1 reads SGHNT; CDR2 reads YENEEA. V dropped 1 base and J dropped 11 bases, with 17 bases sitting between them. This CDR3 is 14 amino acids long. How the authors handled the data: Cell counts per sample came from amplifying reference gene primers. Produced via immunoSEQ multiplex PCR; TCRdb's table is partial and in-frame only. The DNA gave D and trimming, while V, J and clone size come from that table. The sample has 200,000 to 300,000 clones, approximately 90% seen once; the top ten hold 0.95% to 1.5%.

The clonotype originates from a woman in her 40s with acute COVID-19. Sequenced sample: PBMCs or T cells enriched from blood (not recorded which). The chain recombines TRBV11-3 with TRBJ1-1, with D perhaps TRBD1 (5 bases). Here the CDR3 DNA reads TGTGCCAGCAGCTTAGCACAGGACATATTTGGGGCTTTCTTT. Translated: CASSLAQDIFGAFF. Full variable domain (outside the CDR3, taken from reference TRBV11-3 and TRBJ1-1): EAGVVQSPRYKIIEKKQPVAFWCNPISGHNTLYWYLQNLGQGPELLIRYENEEAVDDSQLPKDRFSAERLKGVDSTLKIQPAELGDSAVYLCASSLAQDIFGAFFGQGTRLTVV.